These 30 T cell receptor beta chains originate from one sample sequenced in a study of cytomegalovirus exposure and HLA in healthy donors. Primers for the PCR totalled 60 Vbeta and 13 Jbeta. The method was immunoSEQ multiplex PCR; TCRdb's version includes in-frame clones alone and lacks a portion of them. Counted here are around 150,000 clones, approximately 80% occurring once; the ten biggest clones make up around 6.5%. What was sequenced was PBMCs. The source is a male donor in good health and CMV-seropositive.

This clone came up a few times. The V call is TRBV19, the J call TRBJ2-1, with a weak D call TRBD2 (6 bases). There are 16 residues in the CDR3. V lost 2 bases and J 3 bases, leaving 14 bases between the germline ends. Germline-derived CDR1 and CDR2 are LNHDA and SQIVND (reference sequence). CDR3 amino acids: CASSIQGSGFYNEQFF. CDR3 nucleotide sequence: TGTGCCAGTAGTATACAGGGTAGCGGTTTCTACAATGAGCAGTTCTTC.

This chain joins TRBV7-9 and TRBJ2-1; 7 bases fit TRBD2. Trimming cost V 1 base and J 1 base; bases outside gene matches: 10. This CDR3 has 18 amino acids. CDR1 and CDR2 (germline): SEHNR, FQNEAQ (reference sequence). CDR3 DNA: TGTGCCAGCAGCTTAGAAGGAGCTAGCGGACCTTCCTACAATGAGCAGTTCTTC. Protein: CASSLEGASGPSYNEQFF.

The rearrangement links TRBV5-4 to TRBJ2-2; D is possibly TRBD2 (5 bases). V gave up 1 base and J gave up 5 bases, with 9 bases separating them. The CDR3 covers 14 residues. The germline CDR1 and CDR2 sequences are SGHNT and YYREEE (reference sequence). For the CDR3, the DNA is TGTGCCAGCAGCTTGTCGGGATCTACCGGGGAGCTGTTTTTT. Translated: CASSLSGSTGELFF.

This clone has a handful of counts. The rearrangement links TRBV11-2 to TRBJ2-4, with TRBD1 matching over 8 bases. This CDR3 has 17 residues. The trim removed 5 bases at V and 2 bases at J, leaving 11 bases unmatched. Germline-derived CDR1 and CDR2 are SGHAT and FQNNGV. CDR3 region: CASSTLRGRLTKNIQYF. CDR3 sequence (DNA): TGTGCCAGCAGCACCCTCAGGGGGCGGCTGACCAAAAACATTCAGTACTTC.

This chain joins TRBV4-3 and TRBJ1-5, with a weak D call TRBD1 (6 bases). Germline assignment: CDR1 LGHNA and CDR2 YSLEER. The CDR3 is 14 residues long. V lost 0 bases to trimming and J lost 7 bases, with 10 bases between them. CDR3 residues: CASSQDEGGQPQHF. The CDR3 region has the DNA TGCGCCAGCAGCCAAGATGAGGGGGGGCAGCCCCAGCATTTT.

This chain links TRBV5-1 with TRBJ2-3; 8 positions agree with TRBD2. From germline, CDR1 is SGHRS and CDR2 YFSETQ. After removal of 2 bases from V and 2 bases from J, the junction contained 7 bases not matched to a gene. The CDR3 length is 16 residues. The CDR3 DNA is TGCGCCAGCAGCTTCCCAGCGGGAGTATCCACAGATACGCAGTATTTT. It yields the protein CASSFPAGVSTDTQYF.

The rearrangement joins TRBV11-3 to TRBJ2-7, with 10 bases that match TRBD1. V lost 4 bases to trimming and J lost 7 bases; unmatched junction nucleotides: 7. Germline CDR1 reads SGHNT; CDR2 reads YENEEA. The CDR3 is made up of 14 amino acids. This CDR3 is CASSWGQGTSEQYF. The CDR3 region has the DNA TGTGCCAGCAGCTGGGGACAGGGGACTTCGGAGCAGTACTTC.

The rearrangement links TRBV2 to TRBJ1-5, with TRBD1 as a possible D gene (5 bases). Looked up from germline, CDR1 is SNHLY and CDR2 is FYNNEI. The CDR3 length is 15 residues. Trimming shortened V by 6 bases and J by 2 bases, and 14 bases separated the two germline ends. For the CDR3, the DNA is TGTGCCAGCAGCGCAGGGTTTGGCGGCAATCAGCCCCAGCATTTT. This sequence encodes CASSAGFGGNQPQHF.

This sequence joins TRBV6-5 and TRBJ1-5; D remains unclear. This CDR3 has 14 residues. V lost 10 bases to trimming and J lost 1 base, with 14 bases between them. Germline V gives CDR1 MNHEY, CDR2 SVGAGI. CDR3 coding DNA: TGTGCCACCCATAAGTCGGGGAGCAATCAGCCCCAGCATTTT. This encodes CATHKSGSNQPQHF.

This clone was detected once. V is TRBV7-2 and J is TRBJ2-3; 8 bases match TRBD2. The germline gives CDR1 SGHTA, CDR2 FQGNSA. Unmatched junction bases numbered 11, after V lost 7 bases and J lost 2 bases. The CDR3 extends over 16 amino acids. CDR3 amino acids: CASNTPGGGTTDTQYF. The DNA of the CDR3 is TGTGCCAGCAACACACCCGGGGGGGGAACCACAGATACGCAGTATTTT.

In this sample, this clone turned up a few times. CDR3 coding DNA: TGTGCCTGGGCCGGAGAGGGACCGCGGGGTCGTAACGCCATATATTTT. Protein product: CAWAGEGPRGRNAIYF. The chain links TRBV30 to TRBJ1-3; a possible D gene is TRBD1 (5 bases). CDR1 is GTSNPN, CDR2 SVGIG, per germline (reference sequence). V shed 5 bases and J shed 11 bases, with 28 bases lying between them. CDR3 length: 16 residues. Looking up the rest from reference TRBV30 and TRBJ1-3 gives the full variable domain: SQTIHQWPATLVQPVGSPLSLECTVEGTSNPNLYWYRQAAGRGLQLLFYSVGIGQISSEVPQNLSASRPQDRQFILSSKKLLLSDSGFYLCAWAGEGPRGRNAIYFGEGSWLTVV.

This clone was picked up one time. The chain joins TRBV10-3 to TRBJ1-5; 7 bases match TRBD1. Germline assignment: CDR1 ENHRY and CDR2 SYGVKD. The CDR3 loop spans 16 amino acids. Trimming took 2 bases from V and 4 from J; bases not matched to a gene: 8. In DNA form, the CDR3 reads TGTGCCATCAGTGAGACGGGACAGAAAGTTAATCAGCCCCAGCATTTT. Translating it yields CAISETGQKVNQPQHF.

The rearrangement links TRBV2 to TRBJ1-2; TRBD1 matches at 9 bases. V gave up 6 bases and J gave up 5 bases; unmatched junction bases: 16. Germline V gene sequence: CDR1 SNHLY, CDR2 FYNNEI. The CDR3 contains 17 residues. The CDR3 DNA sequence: TGTGCCAGCAGAGGCCGGGACAGGGATAATCCTAGGTATGGCTACACCTTC. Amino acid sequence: CASRGRDRDNPRYGYTF. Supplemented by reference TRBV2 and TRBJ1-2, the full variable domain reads EPEVTQTPSHQVTQMGQEVILRCVPISNHLYFYWYRQILGQKVEFLVSFYNNEISEKSEIFDDQFSVERPDGSNFTLKIRSTKLEDSAMYFCASRGRDRDNPRYGYTFGSGTRLTVV.

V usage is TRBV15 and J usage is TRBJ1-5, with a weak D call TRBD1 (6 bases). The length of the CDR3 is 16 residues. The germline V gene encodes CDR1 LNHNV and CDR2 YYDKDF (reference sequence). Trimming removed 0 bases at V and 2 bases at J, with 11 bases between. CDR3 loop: CATSRETGTRNQPQHF. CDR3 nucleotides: TGTGCCACCAGCAGAGAGACAGGAACACGCAATCAGCCCCAGCATTTT.

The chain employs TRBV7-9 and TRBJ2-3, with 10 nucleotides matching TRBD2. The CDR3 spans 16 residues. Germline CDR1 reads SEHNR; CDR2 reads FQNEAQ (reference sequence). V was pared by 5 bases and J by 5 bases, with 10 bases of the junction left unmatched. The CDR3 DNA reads TGTGCCAGCAGCCTATCCTTAGCGGGAGGAAGAGATACGCAGTATTTT. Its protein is CASSLSLAGGRDTQYF.

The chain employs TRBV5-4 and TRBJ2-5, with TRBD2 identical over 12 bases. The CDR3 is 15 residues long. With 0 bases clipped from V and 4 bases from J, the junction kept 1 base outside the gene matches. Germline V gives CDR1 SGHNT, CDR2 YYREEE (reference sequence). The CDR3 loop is CASSLGLAGVETQYF. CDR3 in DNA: TGTGCCAGCAGCTTGGGACTAGCGGGAGTAGAGACCCAGTACTTC. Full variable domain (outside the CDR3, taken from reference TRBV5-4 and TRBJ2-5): ETGVTQSPTHLIKTRGQQVTLRCSSQSGHNTVSWYQQALGQGPQFIFQYYREEENGRGNFPPRFSGLQFPNYSSELNVNALELDDSALYLCASSLGLAGVETQYFGPGTRLLVL.

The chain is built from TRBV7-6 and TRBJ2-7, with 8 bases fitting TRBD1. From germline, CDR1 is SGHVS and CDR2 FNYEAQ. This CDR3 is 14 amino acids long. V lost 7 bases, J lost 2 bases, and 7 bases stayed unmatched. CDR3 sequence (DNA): TGTGCCAGCATCCCCGACAGGGGAGCCTACGAGCAGTACTTC. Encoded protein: CASIPDRGAYEQYF. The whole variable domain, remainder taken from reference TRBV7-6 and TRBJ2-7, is GAGVSQSPRYKVTKRGQDVALRCDPISGHVSLYWYRQALGQGPEFLTYFNYEAQQDKSGLPNDRFSAERPEGSISTLTIQRTEQRDSAMYRCASIPDRGAYEQYFGPGTRLTVT.

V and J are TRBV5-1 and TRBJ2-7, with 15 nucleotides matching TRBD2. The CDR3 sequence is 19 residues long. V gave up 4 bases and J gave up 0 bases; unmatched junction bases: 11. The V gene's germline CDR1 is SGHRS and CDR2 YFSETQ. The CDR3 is CASSLWTSGRAVISYEQYF. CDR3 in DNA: TGCGCCAGCAGCCTATGGACTAGCGGGAGGGCCGTAATCTCCTACGAGCAGTACTTC.

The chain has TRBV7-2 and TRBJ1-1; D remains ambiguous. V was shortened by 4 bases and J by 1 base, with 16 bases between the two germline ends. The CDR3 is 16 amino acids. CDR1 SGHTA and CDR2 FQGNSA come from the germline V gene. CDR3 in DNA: TGTGCCAGCAGCTCCCCCCTCACCCAGGAGAACACTGAAGCTTTCTTT. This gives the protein CASSSPLTQENTEAFF.

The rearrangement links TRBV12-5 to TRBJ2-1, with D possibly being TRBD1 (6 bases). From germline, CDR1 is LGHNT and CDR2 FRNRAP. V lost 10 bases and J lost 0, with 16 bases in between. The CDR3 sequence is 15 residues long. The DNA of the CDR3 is TGTGCTACGACAGGAAGCCGAAGCTCCTACAATGAGCAGTTCTTC. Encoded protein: CATTGSRSSYNEQFF.

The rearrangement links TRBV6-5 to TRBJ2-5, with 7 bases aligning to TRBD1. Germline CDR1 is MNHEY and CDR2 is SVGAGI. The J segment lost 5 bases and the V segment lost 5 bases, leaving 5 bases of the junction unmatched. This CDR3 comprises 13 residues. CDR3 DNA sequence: TGTGCCAGCAGTCAGGGACAGCGCGAGACCCAGTACTTC. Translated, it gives CASSQGQRETQYF.

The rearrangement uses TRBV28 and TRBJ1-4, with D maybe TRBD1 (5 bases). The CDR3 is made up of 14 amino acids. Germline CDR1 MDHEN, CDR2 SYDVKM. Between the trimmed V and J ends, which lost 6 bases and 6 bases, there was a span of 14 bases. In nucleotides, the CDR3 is TGTGCCAGCAGGCCTCAAGGGGCTCATGAAAAACTGTTTTTT. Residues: CASRPQGAHEKLFF.

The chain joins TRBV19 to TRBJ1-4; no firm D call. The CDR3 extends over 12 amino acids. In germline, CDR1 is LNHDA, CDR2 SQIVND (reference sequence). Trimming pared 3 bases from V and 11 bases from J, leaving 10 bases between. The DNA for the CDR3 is TGTGCCAGTAGTATCGCCCTCGGGAAACTGTTTTTT. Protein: CASSIALGKLFF.

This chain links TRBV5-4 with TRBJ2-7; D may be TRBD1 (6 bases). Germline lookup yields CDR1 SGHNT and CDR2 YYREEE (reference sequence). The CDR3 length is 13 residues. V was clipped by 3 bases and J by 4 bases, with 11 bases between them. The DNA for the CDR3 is TGTGCCAGCAGCTATCAGGGGCGGTACGAGCAGTACTTC. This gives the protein CASSYQGRYEQYF.

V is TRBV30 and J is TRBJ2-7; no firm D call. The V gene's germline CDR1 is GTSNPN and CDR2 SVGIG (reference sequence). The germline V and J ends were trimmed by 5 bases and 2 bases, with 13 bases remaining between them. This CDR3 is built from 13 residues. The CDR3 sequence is CAWAAQQTYEQYF. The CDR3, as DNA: TGTGCCTGGGCGGCGCAGCAGACCTACGAGCAGTACTTC.

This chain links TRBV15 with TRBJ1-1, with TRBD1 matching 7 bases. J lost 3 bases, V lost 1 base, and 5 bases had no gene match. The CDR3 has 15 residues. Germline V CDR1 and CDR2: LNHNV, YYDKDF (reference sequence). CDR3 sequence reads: CATSRVGGQDTEAFF. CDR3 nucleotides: TGTGCCACCAGCAGAGTGGGAGGACAGGACACTGAAGCTTTCTTT.

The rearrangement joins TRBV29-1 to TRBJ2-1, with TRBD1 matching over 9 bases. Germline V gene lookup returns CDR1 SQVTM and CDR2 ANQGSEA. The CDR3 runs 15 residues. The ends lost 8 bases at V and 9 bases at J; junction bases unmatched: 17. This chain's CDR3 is CSFTPRDRVGGEQFF. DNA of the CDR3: TGCAGCTTCACCCCCCGGGACAGGGTGGGGGGTGAGCAGTTCTTC.

The CDR3 protein is CASSLNEKLFF. The CDR3 DNA reads TGTGCCAGCAGCCTAAATGAAAAACTGTTTTTT. The chain couples TRBV14 to TRBJ1-4, with no clear D. Trimming removed 4 bases at V and 5 bases at J, with 2 bases between. This CDR3 has 11 residues. Looked up from germline, CDR1 is SGHDN and CDR2 is FVKESK.

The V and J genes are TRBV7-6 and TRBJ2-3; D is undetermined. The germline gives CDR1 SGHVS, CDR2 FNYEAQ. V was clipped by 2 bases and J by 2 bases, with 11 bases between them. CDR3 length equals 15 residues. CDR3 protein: CASSLTGNPTDTQYF. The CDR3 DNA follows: TGTGCCAGCAGCTTAACCGGTAACCCCACAGATACGCAGTATTTT.

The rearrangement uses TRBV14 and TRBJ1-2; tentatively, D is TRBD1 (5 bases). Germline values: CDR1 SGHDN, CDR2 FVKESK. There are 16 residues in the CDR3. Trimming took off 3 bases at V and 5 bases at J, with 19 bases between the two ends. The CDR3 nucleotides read TGTGCCAGCAGCCAGACCCCGGCAGGGAGGAGATATGGCTACACCTTC. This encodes CASSQTPAGRRYGYTF.